This T cell receptor (beta chain) was captured in a study of blood T cells in healthy people across ages. A second about 6 to 12 cycle PCR used barcoded and J-beta primers. Using its own MiXCR run on the 5' RACE reads, TCRdb lists one record per CDR3 protein. The repertoire holds 1.6 million or so distinct CDR3 sequences, with about 31% as singletons. CDR3 length equals 14 residues. Trimming took 4 bases from V and 6 from J, leaving 16 bases between them. CDR1 and CDR2 (germline): MGHRA, YSYEKL. This sequence originates from a young woman in good health. J is TRBJ2-7 and V is TRBV4-1; D ambiguous. Sequencing was carried out using blood. This CDR3 reads CASSPGALVVEQYF. The CDR3 region has the DNA TGCGCCAGCAGCCCCGGCGCTCTAGTGGTCGAGCAGTACTTC.